The T cell receptor (beta chain) under discussion was sequenced for a study of shared T cell receptors in the human thymus listed by TCRdb under 2021. With respect to the entire study: The study examined how self-reactive, shared T-cell receptor alpha chains are generated in the human thymus.

Based on the germline V gene, the CDR1 and CDR2 sequences are SQVTM and ANQGSEA. The CDR3 measures 13 amino acids from cysteine to phenylalanine. Only CDR3 DNA remains: 39 bases, in frame from the first base. The junction shows trimming of 6 bases on V and 1 base on J, plus 9 bases between the germline ends. Concerning this clone itself: Its recognized antigen is unknown. Qualities for individual bases were not recorded, and no much larger clone is one base off.

Preparation of the library involved the immunoSEQ multiplex PCR assay. TCRdb provides this immuneACCESS table in a form limited to in-frame rearrangements. Some clones are lacking; in checked studies, under half of them reflect an unresolved V gene, and why the rest are absent is not known. The sample data list hundreds of thousands of clones, and approximately 87% of these were observed just once. Of the sample, under 0.01% falls within the top ten clones. The sample was also linked to a second study, of human thymus T cells. Per that second paper: Donors were immunologically healthy infants undergoing open corrective cardiac surgery for congenital heart defects in Finland. Thymus tissue was collected as surgical resects that were removed during corrective cardiac surgery. Both the thymic and the peripheral blood repertoires appeared to show biased V and J gene segment usage. The related research found that thymic TCR repertoires overlapped highly between unrelated individuals. The study characterized TCR alpha and beta repertoires from about 8 infant thymus samples and four related peripheral blood samples. Donor ages ranged from roughly 6 to 250 days, and the cohort comprised six male and two female infants. After being mechanically released from the tissue, thymocytes were kept at -70 degrees C in pellets of about 8.5-32 million cells. A QIAsymphony instrument was used to extract genomic DNA from the frozen cell pellets. Using the immunoSEQ multiplex PCR assay, the TCRB and TCRAD loci were amplified from a standardized quantity of quality-controlled genomic DNA. Amplicons spanned the V(D)J region at a length sufficient to cover the CDR3 and identify V and J genes. The commercial immunoSEQ service was used to sequence amplicons on an Illumina platform. Primer bias and sequencing errors were corrected using previously described methods, and TCRAD and TCRB definitions followed the IMGT database. immunoSEQ Analyzer 3.0 and VDJTools were used for repertoire analysis, which covered basic statistics, V/J segment usage, diversity estimates, rarefaction and pairwise overlap. Diversity was estimated with Chao1, ChaoE, Efron-Thisted, Shannon and inverse Simpson indices, and also on datasets down-sampled to the smallest sample. Repertoire overlap used strict matching of CDR3 nucleotide sequence, V gene and J gene, with Jaccard-based multidimensional scaling clustering. On average, around 780,000 unique TCRB clonotypes were obtained from thymus samples, compared with 70,000 to 100,000 from blood samples.

The receptor chain draws on TRBV29-1 and TRBJ2-2; TRBD2 could be the D gene, as 5 bases match. This sequence originates from a boy under two years old with a congenital heart defect. Donor details come from another sample of the same person, matched by shared clones. Specimen: thymocytes. The CDR3 has the sequence CSVGNKNTGELFF. The nucleotide sequence reads as follows: TGCAGCGTCGGGAACAAGAACACCGGGGAGCTGTTTTTT.